The T cell receptor (beta chain) under discussion was sequenced for a study of cytomegalovirus exposure and HLA in healthy donors. PCR amplification relied on 60 Vbeta primers (plus 13 Jbeta primers). Sequenced by immunoSEQ multiplex PCR; TCRdb stores in-frame clones only, minus some. The sample gives roughly 190,000 clones, 82% of which show up once; roughly 0.8% is in the top ten. Findings of the study overall: In vitro testing confirmed a few CMV-associated chains as specific for CMV antigens. The majority of TCR sequences were rare, yet some public TCRs appeared in many donors.

Comments on this clone: As yet, its antigen is unknown.

Sample: PBMCs. This sequence was found in a young woman in good health and CMV-seronegative.

The CDR3 DNA sequence: TGTGCCAGCAGTATGGGACTAGCATCTGATAATGAGCAGTTCTTC. It specifies CASSMGLASDNEQFF. V is TRBV6-1 and J is TRBJ2-1; TRBD2 matches at 9 bases. With 5 bases clipped from V and 7 bases from J, the junction kept 9 bases outside the gene matches. The V gene's germline CDR1 is MNHNS and CDR2 SASEGT. The CDR3 covers 15 residues.